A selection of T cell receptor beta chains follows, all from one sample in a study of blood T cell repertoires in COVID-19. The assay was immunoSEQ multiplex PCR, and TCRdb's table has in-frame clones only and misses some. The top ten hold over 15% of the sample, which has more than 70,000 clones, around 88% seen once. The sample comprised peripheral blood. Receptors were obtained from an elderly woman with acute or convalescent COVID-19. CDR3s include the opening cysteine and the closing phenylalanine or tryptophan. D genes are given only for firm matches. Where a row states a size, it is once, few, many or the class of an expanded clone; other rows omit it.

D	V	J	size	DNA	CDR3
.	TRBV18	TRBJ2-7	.	TGTGCCAGCTCACCTCAAGACAGCTACGAGCAGTACTTC	CASSPQDSYEQYF
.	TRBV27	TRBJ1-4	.	TGTGCCAGCAGTTCCGGTTACAGGTCGGGAAAACTGTTTTTT	CASSSGYRSGKLFF
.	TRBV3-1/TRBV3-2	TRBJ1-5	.	TGTGCCAGCAGCCAAGATTCGAGCCATCAGCCCCAGCATTTT	CASSQDSSHQPQHF
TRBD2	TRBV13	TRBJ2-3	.	TGTGCCAGCAGCCGTCCGCGAGCGGGGGGGCCGCGGGATACGCAGTATTTT	CASSRPRAGGPRDTQYF
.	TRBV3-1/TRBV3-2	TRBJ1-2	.	TGTGCCAGCAGAGCTAATCCCTCAGGGGCTGTCCATGGCTACACCTTC	CASRANPSGAVHGYTF
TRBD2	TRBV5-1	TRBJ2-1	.	TGCGCCAGCAGCCCTGGCCAGCTAGCGGGGGTAAACGAGCAGTTCTTC	CASSPGQLAGVNEQFF
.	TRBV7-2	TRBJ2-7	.	TGTGCCAGCAGCTCAGACTCAAGCTCCTACGAGCAGTACTTC	CASSSDSSSYEQYF
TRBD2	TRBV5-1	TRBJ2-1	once	TGCGCCAGCAGCTTTACCAGCGGGGGGGCGATTGAGCAGTTCTTC	CASSFTSGGAIEQFF
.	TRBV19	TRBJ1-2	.	TGTGCCAGTAGTATTAGAGGGGGCTACACCTTC	CASSIRGGYTF
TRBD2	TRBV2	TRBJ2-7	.	TGTGCCAGCAGTGAAGCGGGCGGGGGGGCGTACGAGCAGTACTTC	CASSEAGGGAYEQYF
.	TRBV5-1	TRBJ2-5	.	TGCGCCAGCAGCCCGGGGGACGGACAAACCCAAGAGACCCAGTACTTC	CASSPGDGQTQETQYF
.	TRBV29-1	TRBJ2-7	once	TGCAGCGTTGTTTTTCTCCCTTATCAGTACTTC	CSVVFLPYQYF
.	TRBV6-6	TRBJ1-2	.	TGTGCCAGCAGGCCCGAGCTCCGCGGGGGCTACACCTTC	CASRPELRGGYTF
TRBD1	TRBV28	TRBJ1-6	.	TGTGCCAGCAGTCCGCCGGGACAGGGGGAATCACCCCTCCACTTT	CASSPPGQGESPLHF
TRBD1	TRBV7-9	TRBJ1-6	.	TGTGCCAGCAGCCCGGGGACAGGCGATAATTCACCCCTCCACTTT	CASSPGTGDNSPLHF
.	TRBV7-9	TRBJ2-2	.	TGTGCCAGCAGCTTAGGTGTCCCGGTCCTCCGCACGAACACCGGGGAGCTGTTTTTT	CASSLGVPVLRTNTGELFF
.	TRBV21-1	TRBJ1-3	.	TGTGCCAGCAGCCTAATCGAGATGGGACAGGGCGTAAACACCATATATTTT	CASSLIEMGQGVNTIYF
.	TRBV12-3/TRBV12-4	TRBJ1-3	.	TGTGCCAGCAGTCGCCCCCGGGGAAACACCATATATTTT	CASSRPRGNTIYF
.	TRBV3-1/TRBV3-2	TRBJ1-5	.	TGTGCCAGCAGCCACGGACGCCAGGGGTTCCATCAGCCCCAGCATTTT	CASSHGRQGFHQPQHF
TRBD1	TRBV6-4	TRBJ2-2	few	TGTGCCAGCCGCCGGGACAGGGGGACCGGGGAGCTGTTTTTT	CASRRDRGTGELFF
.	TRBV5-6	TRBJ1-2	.	TGTGCCAGCAGCCCCGGGTCGTCATTATATGGCTACACCTTC	CASSPGSSLYGYTF
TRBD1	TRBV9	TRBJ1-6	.	TGTGCCAGCAGCTCCTTTCAACCGGGACAGGCCTCGATCCTCCACTTT	CASSSFQPGQASILHF
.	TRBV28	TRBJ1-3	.	TGTGCCAGCAGTACGGGAGGGACGGGCTCTGGAAACACCATATATTTT	CASSTGGTGSGNTIYF
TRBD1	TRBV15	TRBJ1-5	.	TGTGCCACCAGCAGAGATGGACAGGGCGTGAAGCCCCAGCATTTT	CATSRDGQGVKPQHF
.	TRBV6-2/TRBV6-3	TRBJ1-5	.	TGTGCCAGCAGTTACGCAGGATCTGGTCAGCCCCAGCATTTT	CASSYAGSGQPQHF
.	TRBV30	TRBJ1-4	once	TGTGCCTGGTCTTGGGCACGCACTTCAACTAATGAAAAACTGTTTTTT	CAWSWARTSTNEKLFF
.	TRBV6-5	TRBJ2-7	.	TGTGCCAGCAGTTACTCGATTCTGGCGGACTACGAGCAGTACTTC	CASSYSILADYEQYF
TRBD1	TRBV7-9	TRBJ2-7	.	TGTGCCAGCAGCTTATCAGGGGGCAGGTACGAGCAGTACTTC	CASSLSGGRYEQYF
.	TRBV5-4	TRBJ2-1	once	TGTGCCAGCAGCCCTGAGGAGCGGTCTTACAATGAGCAGTTCTTC	CASSPEERSYNEQFF
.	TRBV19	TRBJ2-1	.	TGTGCCAGTAGACGAAGGGGGGGTAACAATGAGCAGTTCTTC	CASRRRGGNNEQFF
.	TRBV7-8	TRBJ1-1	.	TGTGCCAGCAGCCCACCTCGGGTAGACACTGAAGCTTTCTTT	CASSPPRVDTEAFF
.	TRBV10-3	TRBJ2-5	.	TGTGCCATCAGTGAGTCCCAGGGGATCCAAGAGACCCAGTACTTC	CAISESQGIQETQYF
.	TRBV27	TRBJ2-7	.	TGTGCCAGCAGTCCCGGGGGGCGCACCGGGTTCCTATCCTACGAGCAGTACTTC	CASSPGGRTGFLSYEQYF
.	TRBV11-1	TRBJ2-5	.	TGTGCCAGCAGCTTATTCGGTACGGAGACCCAGTACTTC	CASSLFGTETQYF
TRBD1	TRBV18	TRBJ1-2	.	TGTGCCAGCTCACCACCGGGTGGACAGGGATGGTATGGCTACACCTTC	CASSPPGGQGWYGYTF
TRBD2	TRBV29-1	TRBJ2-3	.	TGCAGCGTTCCTAGCGGGGGCACAGATACGCAGTATTTT	CSVPSGGTDTQYF
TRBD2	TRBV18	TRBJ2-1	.	TGTGCCAGCTCACCCCTGGGACTAGCGGGGGGTGCTGAGCAGTTCTTC	CASSPLGLAGGAEQFF
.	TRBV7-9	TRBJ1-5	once	TGTGCCAGCAGCCCGGGGAAGGGCAATCAGCCCCAGCATTTT	CASSPGKGNQPQHF
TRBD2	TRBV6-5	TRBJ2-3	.	TGTGCCAGCAGTACCCGGGGGGGCGGCACAGATACGCAGTATTTT	CASSTRGGGTDTQYF
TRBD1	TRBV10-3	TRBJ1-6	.	TGTGCCATCAGTGGAACCGGGACAGGGAATTCACCCCTCCACTTT	CAISGTGTGNSPLHF
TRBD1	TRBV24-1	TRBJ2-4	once	TGTGCCACCAGTGATCCTCTCCGGGACAGAAAAAACATTCAGTACTTT	CATSDPLRDRKNIQYF
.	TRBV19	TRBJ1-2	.	TGTGCCAGTAGTCCGAGTAAAGGCTACACCTTC	CASSPSKGYTF
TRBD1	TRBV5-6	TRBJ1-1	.	TGTGCCAGCAGCTTGGGACAGGGGGGGCCTGAAGCTTTCTTT	CASSLGQGGPEAFF
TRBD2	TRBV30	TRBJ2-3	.	TGTGCCTGGCGACTAGCGGGGGGTTCAGGGACGCAGTATTTT	CAWRLAGGSGTQYF
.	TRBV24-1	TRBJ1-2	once	TGTGCCACCAGTGACCCTGGACAGATTGGCTACACCTTC	CATSDPGQIGYTF
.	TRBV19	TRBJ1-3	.	TGTGCCAGTTCTAAGGGGCAGGATGGAAACACCATATATTTT	CASSKGQDGNTIYF
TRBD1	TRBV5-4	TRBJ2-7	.	TGTGCCAGCAGCTCCGGACAGGGCCGCTACGAGCAGTACTTC	CASSSGQGRYEQYF
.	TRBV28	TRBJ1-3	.	TGTGCCAGCAGTTTAAGCTCGGCGGGGGGTTCTGGAAACACCATATATTTT	CASSLSSAGGSGNTIYF